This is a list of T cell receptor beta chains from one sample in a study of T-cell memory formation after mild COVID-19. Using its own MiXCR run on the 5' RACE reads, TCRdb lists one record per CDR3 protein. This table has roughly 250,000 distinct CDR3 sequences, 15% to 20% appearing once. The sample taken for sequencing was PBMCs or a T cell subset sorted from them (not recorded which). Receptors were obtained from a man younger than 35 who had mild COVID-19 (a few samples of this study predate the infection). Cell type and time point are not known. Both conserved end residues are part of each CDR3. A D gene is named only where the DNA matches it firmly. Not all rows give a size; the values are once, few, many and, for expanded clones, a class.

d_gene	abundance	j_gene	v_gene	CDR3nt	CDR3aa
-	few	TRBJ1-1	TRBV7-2	TGTGCCAGCAGCGCCCCAGGGGAGGGTACTGAAGCTTTCTTT	CASSAPGEGTEAFF
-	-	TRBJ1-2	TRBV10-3	TGTGCCATCAGTGAGTCGGGGGCGGAGGGCTACACCTTC	CAISESGAEGYTF
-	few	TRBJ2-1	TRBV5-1	TGCGCCAGCAGCCTGGCGGGGTCCCAGGCCTACAATGAGCAGTTCTTC	CASSLAGSQAYNEQFF
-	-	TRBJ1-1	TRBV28	TGTGCCAGCAGTTACCCCGGACAGCAACTTGAAGCCTTCTTT	CASSYPGQQLEAFF
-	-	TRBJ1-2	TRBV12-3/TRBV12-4	TGTGCCAGCAGTACATGGAAGAATGGCTACACCTTC	CASSTWKNGYTF
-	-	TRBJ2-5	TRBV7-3	TGTGCCAGCAGCTCAGGGATAGAAGAGACCCAGTACTTC	CASSSGIEETQYF
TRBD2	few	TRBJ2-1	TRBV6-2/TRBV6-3	TGTGCCAGCAACTATCTGGGGGGGAACAATGAGCAGTTCTTC	CASNYLGGNNEQFF
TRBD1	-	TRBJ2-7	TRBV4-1	TGCGCCAGCAGCCAAGATCAACGGGACAGGGGCTACGAGCAGTACTTC	CASSQDQRDRGYEQYF
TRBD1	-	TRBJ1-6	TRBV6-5	TGTGCCAGCACCAGACAGGGGATCAACTCACCCCTCCACTTT	CASTRQGINSPLHF
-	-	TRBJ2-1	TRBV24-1	TGTGCCACCAGTGACCGGGCGGATGAGCAGTTCTTC	CATSDRADEQFF
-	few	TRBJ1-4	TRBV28	TGTGCCAGCAGCTCCGGTGAGGGAGGTGAAAAACTGTTTTTT	CASSSGEGGEKLFF
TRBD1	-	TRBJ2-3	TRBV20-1	TGCAGTGCTAGAGATGACGGCAGGGGGCCAGATACGCAGTATTTT	CSARDDGRGPDTQYF
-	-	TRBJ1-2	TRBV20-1	TGCAGTGCTCCCCAGGACAGCAGATATGGCTACACCTTC	CSAPQDSRYGYTF
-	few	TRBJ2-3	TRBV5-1	TGCGCCAGCAGCCTCGACGGTACGCAGTATTTT	CASSLDGTQYF
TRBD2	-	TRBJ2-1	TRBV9	TGTGCCAGCAGCAGATCTAGCGGGGGGCGGTATAGTGAGCAGTTCTTC	CASSRSSGGRYSEQFF
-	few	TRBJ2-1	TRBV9	TGTGCCAGCAGCCTGCGACTAGAGGTATGGCACAATGAGCAGTTCTTC	CASSLRLEVWHNEQFF
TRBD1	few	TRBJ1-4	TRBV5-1	TGCGCCAGCAGCGCCGCGGGGACAGGGAAAAATGAAAAACTGTTTTTT	CASSAAGTGKNEKLFF
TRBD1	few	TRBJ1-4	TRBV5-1	TGCGCCAGCAGCTTGGGTCGGACAGGGGGCAATGAAAAACTGTTTTTT	CASSLGRTGGNEKLFF
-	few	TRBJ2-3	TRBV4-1	TGCGCCAGCAGCCTCGAACTACGCGGGGATACGCAGTATTTT	CASSLELRGDTQYF
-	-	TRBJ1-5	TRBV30	TGTGCCTGGAGTGTGGGCGCGGGGAATCAGCCCCAGCATTTT	CAWSVGAGNQPQHF
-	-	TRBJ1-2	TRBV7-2	TGTGCCAGCAGCCCCTGGTGGCAGACCATCTATGGCTACACCTTC	CASSPWWQTIYGYTF
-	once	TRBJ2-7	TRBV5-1	TGCGCCAGCAGCTTGGCGAGCGTGAGCTCCTACGAGCAGTACTTC	CASSLASVSSYEQYF
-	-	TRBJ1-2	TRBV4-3	TGCGCCAGCAGCCAAGACCAACAGGGACACTATGGCTACACCTTC	CASSQDQQGHYGYTF
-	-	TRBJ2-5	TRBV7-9	TGTGCCAGCAGCTTCGCAGTTAGGGAGACCCAGTACTTC	CASSFAVRETQYF
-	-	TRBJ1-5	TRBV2	TGTGCCAGCAGTGATTTCGGTGGGCAGAACAATCAGCCCCAGCATTTT	CASSDFGGQNNQPQHF
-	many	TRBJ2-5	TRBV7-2	TGTGCCAGCAGGTTCAAGGGGCCTCAAGAGACCCAGTACTTC	CASRFKGPQETQYF
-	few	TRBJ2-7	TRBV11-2	TGTGCCAGCAGCTACTACGAGGAGCAGTACTTC	CASSYYEEQYF
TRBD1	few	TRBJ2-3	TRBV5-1	TGCGCCAGCAGTTTCCGACAGGGGGCCGGCACAGATACGCAGTATTTT	CASSFRQGAGTDTQYF
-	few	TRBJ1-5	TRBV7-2	TGTGCCAGCGGCCTGGGGGGCAATCAGCCCCAGCATTTT	CASGLGGNQPQHF
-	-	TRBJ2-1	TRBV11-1	TGTGCCAGCAGTTACCAGCGGGTCTCCTACAATGAGCAGTTCTTC	CASSYQRVSYNEQFF
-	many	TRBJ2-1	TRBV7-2	TGTGCCAGCAGCTCCCTGGGGGTCGGGGTAGCCTACAATGAGCAGTTCTTC	CASSSLGVGVAYNEQFF
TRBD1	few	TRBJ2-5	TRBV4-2	TGTGCCAGCAGCCCAGGACAGGGTGGGACCCAGTACTTC	CASSPGQGGTQYF
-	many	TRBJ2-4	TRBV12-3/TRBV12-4	TGTGCCAGCAGGATTGAAAACATTCAGTACTTC	CASRIENIQYF
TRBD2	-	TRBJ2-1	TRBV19	TGTGCCAGTCTAAAGCGGGGAAGCTCCTACAATGAGCAGTTCTTC	CASLKRGSSYNEQFF
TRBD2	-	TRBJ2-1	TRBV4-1	TGCGCCAGCAGCCCCCTCCACCTCAGGGAGGGCTCGGATGAGCAGTTCTTC	CASSPLHLREGSDEQFF
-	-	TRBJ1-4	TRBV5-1	TGCGCCAGCAGCTTGTTTGAGGGGCGTAGTAATGAAAAACTGTTTTTT	CASSLFEGRSNEKLFF
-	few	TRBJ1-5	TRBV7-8	TGTGCCAGCAGCTTGTGGGGGCCTAACAATCAGCCCCAGCATTTT	CASSLWGPNNQPQHF
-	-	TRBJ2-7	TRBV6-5	TGTGCCAGCAGTCCCCAGAGACTTACCTACGAGCAGTACTTC	CASSPQRLTYEQYF
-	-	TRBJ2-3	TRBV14	TGTGCCAGCAGCCCGGTGGGCGTCACAGTTACGCAGTATTTT	CASSPVGVTVTQYF
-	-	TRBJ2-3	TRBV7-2	TGTGCCAGCAGCTTATCGGCCAGCCCCGATACGCAGTATTTT	CASSLSASPDTQYF
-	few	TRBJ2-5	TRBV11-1	TGTGCCAGCAGCGGCAGGGAAGAGACCCAGTACTTC	CASSGREETQYF
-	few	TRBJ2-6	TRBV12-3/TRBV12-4	TGTGCCAGCAGTTTATCGGGTACGGGCGGGGCCAACGTCCTGACTTTC	CASSLSGTGGANVLTF
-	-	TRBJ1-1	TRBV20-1	TGCATGGCCAGACGGCAGAACACTGAAGCTTTCTTT	CMARRQNTEAFF
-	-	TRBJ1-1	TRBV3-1	TGTGCCAGCAGCCAAGTCGGCGTCGCTTTCTTT	CASSQVGVAFF
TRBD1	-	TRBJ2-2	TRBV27	TGTGCCAGCAGTTTAGGGACAGACCACGGGGAGCTGTTTTTT	CASSLGTDHGELFF